This TCR beta chain was sequenced during a study of blood T cells in healthy people across ages. This clonotype was counted between two and nine times. Isolation per sample recovered at least 6.5 million PBMCs. A sample-barcoded 5' primer and a J-beta primer mix were used in a second PCR of roughly 7 to 11 cycles. A tag from a template-switch adaptor with 12 random nucleotides marked each cDNA molecule. TCRdb ran MiXCR on the 5' RACE reads and lists one entry per CDR3 protein. The data hold approximately 1,100,000 distinct CDR3 sequences, with less than 50% observed a single time. This receptor was taken from an older woman in good health. The specimen was blood.

The CDR3 region has the DNA TGTGCCAGCAGCTGGGGACTAGCGGGAGCCCACGAGCAGTACTTC. Amino acids: CASSWGLAGAHEQYF. The genes are TRBV12-3 or TRBV12-4 and TRBJ2-7, with 14 bases matching TRBD2. The CDR3 totals 15 residues. Trimming took 6 bases from V and 5 from J; bases not matched to a gene: 6.